This is a list of T cell receptor beta chains from one sample in a study of cytomegalovirus exposure and HLA in healthy donors. The assay was immunoSEQ multiplex PCR, and TCRdb's table has in-frame clones only and misses some. The sample lists hundreds of thousands of clones; about nine tenths were seen once. Sequencing was performed on PBMCs. All receptors derive from a woman under 30 in good health and CMV-seropositive. Each CDR3 is given without its conserved first and last residue.

v_gene	j_gene	CDR3aa
TRBV9	TRBJ1-1	ASSSTGTGTEAF
TRBV15	TRBJ1-5	ATSRVQGPNQPQH
TRBV19	TRBJ1-2	ASSLRDRAFYGYT
TRBV15	TRBJ2-1	ATSRGGQSNEQF
TRBV7-6	TRBJ1-1	ASSLLRGRRTEAF
TRBV18	TRBJ2-2	ASSPGTSGSMNTGELF
TRBV28	TRBJ2-5	ASSLGQTETQY
TRBV6-4	TRBJ1-4	ASRHTVGGRDGKLF
TRBV28	TRBJ2-5	ASTDSRTSEETQY
TRBV6-5	TRBJ2-1	ASSYQGANEQF
TRBV5-6	TRBJ1-2	ASSLLQATNYGYT
TRBV27	TRBJ2-2	ASQGQGLGELF
TRBV11-2	TRBJ2-1	ASSLVWLSRDYNEQF
TRBV6-1	TRBJ1-5	ASSPTDRRNQPQH
TRBV6-4	TRBJ2-3	ASRTGNTQY
TRBV27	TRBJ2-7	ASTGRESYEQY
TRBV2	TRBJ2-1	ASSEFSRASGRAAEQF
TRBV2	TRBJ2-2	ASTLSGNTGELF
TRBV13	TRBJ1-2	ASRNDRGMDYGYT
TRBV5-6	TRBJ2-3	ASSSPLAGAADTQY
TRBV5-1	TRBJ2-7	ASSSGVFGSYEQY
TRBV10-3	TRBJ1-5	AISAGQGAGQPQH
TRBV10-1	TRBJ2-3	ASRRTSGSSDTQY
TRBV7-9	TRBJ2-2	ASFGFPRLGELF
TRBV6-5	TRBJ1-1	ASSSGTVMRAF
TRBV7-9	TRBJ1-1	ASSLVYLANTEAF
TRBV5-4	TRBJ2-1	ASSLKGLAGGPKGGEQF